These 16 T cell receptor beta chains were all obtained from the same sample, sequenced in a study of early T cells in non-severe SARS-CoV-2 infection. One entry per CDR3 protein results from TCRdb running MiXCR on the 5' RACE reads. The sample consists of tens of thousands of distinct CDR3 sequences, roughly 10% of them appearing once. Specimen: whole blood, collected at baseline. Receptors were obtained from an adult who was a healthcare worker with PCR-confirmed SARS-CoV-2 infection or an uninfected control (not recorded which).

This clonotype has more than one count but fewer than ten. The V and J genes are TRBV6-1 and TRBJ1-5, with D possibly TRBD1 on 6 matching bases. The CDR3 spans 15 residues. Trimming pared 8 bases from V and 0 bases from J, leaving 14 bases between. Per the germline V gene, CDR1 is MNHNS and CDR2 is SASEGT. For the CDR3, the DNA is TGTGCCAGCCGGGACAACCATTATAGCAATCAGCCCCAGCATTTT. It is translated as CASRDNHYSNQPQHF.

This chain's CDR3 is CSARFRGPGTEAFF. CDR3 DNA: TGCAGTGCTAGATTTCGGGGGCCGGGAACTGAAGCTTTCTTT. The rearrangement links TRBV20-1 to TRBJ1-1; D may be TRBD1 (6 bases). CDR1 and CDR2 from the germline V gene are DFQATT and SNEGSKA (reference sequence). V lost 2 bases, J lost 5 bases, and 15 bases lay in between. The CDR3 runs to 14 residues.

This sequence joins TRBV7-2 and TRBJ2-1; D assignment may be TRBD1 or TRBD2 (6 bases each). Germline CDR1 reads SGHTA; CDR2 reads FQGNSA. Between the trimmed V and J ends, which lost 1 base and 7 bases, there was a span of 14 bases. This CDR3 is 15 amino acids long. The CDR3, as DNA: TGTGCCAGCAGCTTAGTTACGGGGGCCAGAAATGAGCAGTTCTTC. Amino acid sequence: CASSLVTGARNEQFF.

The V and J genes are TRBV4-1 and TRBJ1-6; D gene ambiguous. Germline V gene data show CDR1 as MGHRA and CDR2 as YSYEKL. V lost 1 base and J lost 9, with 16 bases in between. CDR3 length equals 16 residues. As DNA, the CDR3 is TGCGCCAGCAGCCAAGGCTCGGACGCCAGAGGTTCACCCCTCCACTTT. Residues: CASSQGSDARGSPLHF.

V usage is TRBV9 and J usage is TRBJ1-2; 7 positions agree with TRBD1. V lost 0 bases, J lost 3 bases, and 2 bases stayed unmatched. CDR3 length equals 14 residues. Germline CDR1 reads SGDLS; CDR2 reads YYNGEE. This chain's CDR3 is CASSVGTGDYGYTF. The CDR3 region has the DNA TGTGCCAGCAGCGTAGGAACAGGGGACTATGGCTACACCTTC.

Ten or more counts support this clonotype. V gene TRBV21-1 combines with J gene TRBJ2-7; the DNA was not used to check the table's D call, TRBD2. TRBV21-1 is an annotated pseudogene. The CDR3 loop spans 15 amino acids. CDR3 sequence reads: CASSNGGYRSYEQYF. The CDR3 DNA reads as TGTGCCAGCTCCAACGGAGGCTATCGCTCCTACGAGCAGTACTTC.

This chain connects TRBV7-2 to TRBJ1-2, with D uncertain. This CDR3 has 15 residues. Germline CDR1 is SGHTA and CDR2 is FQGNSA. Trimming shortened V by 5 bases and J by 0 bases, and 13 bases separated the two germline ends. In DNA, the CDR3 is TGTGCCAGCAGCCCCGGACGGTATTCTAACTATGGCTACACCTTC. As protein: CASSPGRYSNYGYTF.

CDR3 sequence reads: CSARNRGLNQPQHF. The CDR3 bases are TGCAGTGCTAGAAACAGGGGGCTCAATCAGCCCCAGCATTTT. V gene TRBV20-1 combines with J gene TRBJ1-5; 9 bases fit TRBD1. The V and J ends lost 2 bases and 3 bases, in that order; junction bases with no gene match: 2. Germline CDR1 DFQATT, CDR2 SNEGSKA (reference sequence). The CDR3 sequence is 14 residues long.

The chain carries TRBV2 and TRBJ2-7; the D gene is possibly TRBD2 (5 bases). The CDR3 has 14 residues. Trimming cost V 8 bases and J 0 bases, with 14 bases left between them. CDR1 SNHLY and CDR2 FYNNEI come from the germline V gene. CDR3 in amino acids: CASGIRRSSYEQYF. DNA of the CDR3: TGTGCCAGCGGCATTAGGAGGAGCTCCTACGAGCAGTACTTC.

The chain recombines TRBV24-1 with TRBJ2-3; no definite D call. The CDR3 runs 13 residues. Looked up from germline, CDR1 is KGHDR and CDR2 is SFDVKD. V lost 3 bases, J lost 0 bases, and 3 bases lay in between. This chain's CDR3 is CATSDPSTDTQYF. As DNA, the CDR3 is TGTGCCACCAGTGATCCGAGCACAGATACGCAGTATTTT.

The sample holds a few counts of this clonotype. The chain combines TRBV3-1 with TRBJ1-2; 9 bases match TRBD1. The trim removed 4 bases at V and 5 bases at J, leaving 5 bases unmatched. CDR1 and CDR2 from the germline V gene are LGHDT and YNNKEL (reference sequence). The CDR3 length is 14 residues. The CDR3 DNA sequence: TGTGCCAGCAGCCGAGACAGGGGGGAATATGGCTACACCTTC. Amino acids: CASSRDRGEYGYTF. Filled out from reference TRBV3-1 and TRBJ1-2, the complete variable domain reads DTAVSQTPKYLVTQMGNDKSIKCEQNLGHDTMYWYKQDSKKFLKIMFSYNNKELIINETVPNRFSPKSPDKAHLNLHINSLELGDSAVYFCASSRDRGEYGYTFGSGTRLTVV.

J is TRBJ2-3 and V is TRBV5-6; 7 nucleotides align to TRBD1. V shed 3 bases and J 2 bases; nucleotides not matched to a gene: 6. This CDR3 region has 15 residues. Per germline, CDR1 SGHDT and CDR2 YYEEEE. The CDR3 DNA reads TGTGCCAGCAGCTGGGGACAGCTGATCACAGATACGCAGTATTTT. Translation gives CASSWGQLITDTQYF.

This clonotype was counted between two and nine times. V usage is TRBV4-3 and J usage is TRBJ1-2; D call uncertain. Germline CDR1 and CDR2: LGHNA and YSLEER. CDR3 size: 14 residues. With 4 bases removed from V and 2 bases from J, the gap between germline ends came to 11 bases. CDR3 in DNA: TGCGCCAGCAGCCCCGCCGGAGGGAACTATGGCTACACCTTC. Translation: CASSPAGGNYGYTF.

This clonotype was picked up a small number of times. The chain is built from TRBV7-9 and TRBJ2-1; no clear D gene. Germline lookup yields CDR1 SEHNR and CDR2 FQNEAQ (reference sequence). This CDR3 comprises 13 residues. Trimming cost V 2 bases and J 9 bases, with 11 bases left between them. The CDR3 protein is CASSLSPPGEQFF. The CDR3 DNA is TGTGCCAGCAGCTTATCCCCCCCCGGTGAGCAGTTCTTC.

The chain recombines TRBV6-6 with TRBJ2-7; 8 positions match TRBD1. This CDR3 contains 12 residues. Germline V CDR1 and CDR2: MNHNY, SVGAGI (reference sequence). The V and J ends lost 8 bases and 5 bases, in that order; junction bases with no gene match: 5. CDR3 region: CASLDRVHEQYF. The CDR3 nucleotides read TGTGCCAGCCTGGACAGGGTCCACGAGCAGTACTTC.

Only a few counts were recorded for this clonotype. The rearrangement links TRBV11-1 to TRBJ2-7; 7 bases fit TRBD1. CDR1 and CDR2 (germline): SGHAT, FQDESV (reference sequence). The CDR3 has 12 residues. The V gene end was trimmed by 5 bases and the J gene end by 3 bases; junction bases not matched to a gene: 1. The CDR3 nucleotides are TGTGCCAGCAGCGACAGGGTCTACGAGCAGTACTTC. It specifies CASSDRVYEQYF.